The 31 T cell receptor beta chains reported below all come from one sample, sequenced in a study of T cell responses to AZD1222 COVID-19 vaccine (dated by TCRdb to about 2021). The time point label of this sample denotes: about 28 days (+/-7) after the second vaccine dose. Library prep was done by the immunoSEQ multiplex PCR assay. TCRdb provides this immuneACCESS table in a form limited to in-frame rearrangements. Some clones are lacking; in checked studies, under half of them reflect an unresolved V gene, and why the rest are absent is not known. In all, the sample holds about 170,000 clones, and around 85% of those were seen once. Clones ranked in the top ten supply about 1% of the sample. Sequences were derived from peripheral blood, sampled 28 days after the second AZD1222 dose. The receptors were sampled from an adult who received the AZD1222 COVID-19 vaccine.

This clone was picked up one time. The chain links TRBV21-1 to TRBJ2-7; the listed D gene, TRBD1, was not tested against the DNA. TRBV21-1 is annotated as a pseudogene. This CDR3 has 15 residues. The CDR3 here is CASFPRDRGTHEQYF. The CDR3 DNA follows: TGTGCCAGCTTCCCCCGGGACAGGGGGACACACGAGCAGTACTTC.

This chain links TRBV27 with TRBJ1-5; D ambiguous. The CDR3 contains 13 residues. Trimming stripped 2 bases from V and 3 bases from J, with 5 bases between. CDR1 and CDR2 (germline): MNHEY, SMNVEV (reference sequence). The CDR3 coding sequence is TGTGCCAGCAGTTTAGCCGACAATCAGCCCCAGCATTTT. It specifies CASSLADNQPQHF.

The chain is built from TRBV6-2 or TRBV6-3 and TRBJ2-1; TRBD1 is a possible D gene (7 bases). Germline CDR1 MNHEY, CDR2 SVGEGT. V shed 5 bases and J shed 10 bases, with 21 bases lying between them. CDR3 length: 15 amino acids. The CDR3 region has the DNA TGTGCCAGCAGTACCAGGGGGGCTCTCGGCGACGAGCAGTTCTTC. This gives the protein CASSTRGALGDEQFF.

This clone was seen more than once but under ten times. The gene calls are TRBV7-2 and TRBJ1-1, with 9 bases lining up with TRBD1. The ends lost 4 bases at V and 0 bases at J; junction bases unmatched: 9. Per the germline V gene, CDR1 is SGHTA and CDR2 is FQGNSA. CDR3 size: 17 residues. The CDR3 sequence is CASSSLKTGGMNTEAFF. CDR3 bases: TGTGCCAGCAGCTCACTTAAGACAGGGGGTATGAACACTGAAGCTTTCTTT.

The chain joins TRBV5-1 to TRBJ1-6; 10 bases match TRBD1. This CDR3 comprises 14 residues. Germline assignment: CDR1 SGHRS and CDR2 YFSETQ. J gave up 10 bases and V 4 bases, and 5 bases lay outside the gene matches. The CDR3 is CASSNDRGQSPLHF. In nucleotides, the CDR3 is TGCGCCAGCAGCAACGACAGGGGGCAGTCACCCCTCCACTTT. Full variable domain (missing parts from reference TRBV5-1 and TRBJ1-6): KAGVTQTPRYLIKTRGQQVTLSCSPISGHRSVSWYQQTPGQGLQFLFEYFSETQRNKGNFPGRFSGRQFSNSRSEMNVSTLELGDSALYLCASSNDRGQSPLHFGNGTRLTVT.

The rearrangement joins TRBV5-4 to TRBJ2-3; 9 bases agree with TRBD1. Per germline, CDR1 SGHNT and CDR2 YYREEE (reference sequence). The CDR3 sequence is 17 residues long. J was trimmed by 0 bases and V by 4 bases; bases with no gene match: 9. Written as DNA, the CDR3 is TGTGCCAGCAGCCTGCTGGGACAGGGCCCCAGCACAGATACGCAGTATTTT. Protein: CASSLLGQGPSTDTQYF.

This chain connects TRBV2 to TRBJ2-1; no reliable D call. The CDR3 has 13 amino acids. The germline V and J ends were trimmed by 7 bases and 4 bases, with 11 bases remaining between them. Germline CDR1 SNHLY, CDR2 FYNNEI. The CDR3 nucleotides are TGTGCCAGCATCCCCGTCGCTTACAATGAGCAGTTCTTC. Translated: CASIPVAYNEQFF. Full variable domain (rest looked up from reference TRBV2 and TRBJ2-1): EPEVTQTPSHQVTQMGQEVILRCVPISNHLYFYWYRQILGQKVEFLVSFYNNEISEKSEIFDDQFSVERPDGSNFTLKIRSTKLEDSAMYFCASIPVAYNEQFFGPGTRLTVL.

The gene calls are TRBV6-6 and TRBJ1-6; D ambiguous. Germline V gives CDR1 MNHNY, CDR2 SVGAGI (reference sequence). This CDR3 is built from 15 residues. Trimming pared 5 bases from V and 2 bases from J, leaving 10 bases between. CDR3: CASSPRSAYNSPLHF. DNA for the CDR3: TGTGCCAGCAGTCCGAGGAGCGCCTATAATTCACCCCTCCACTTT.

The rearrangement joins TRBV9 to TRBJ2-3; 15 bases fit TRBD2. Germline loops: CDR1 SGDLS, CDR2 YYNGEE. The J segment lost 5 bases and the V segment lost 5 bases, leaving 3 bases of the junction unmatched. The CDR3 contains 15 residues. The CDR3 here is CASSGTSGGRDTQYF. DNA of the CDR3: TGTGCCAGCAGTGGGACTAGCGGGGGGAGAGATACGCAGTATTTT.

This clone is a singleton in its sample. In DNA form, the CDR3 reads TGTGCCAGCAGTTCCCGAACAGGTGAAGCTTTCTTT. Encoded protein: CASSSRTGEAFF. The gene calls are TRBV6-5 and TRBJ1-1; weak D call: TRBD1 (5 bases). The CDR3 contains 12 residues. Germline-derived CDR1 and CDR2 are MNHEY and SVGAGI. Trimming pared 4 bases from V and 7 bases from J, leaving 10 bases between.

The chain is built from TRBV27 and TRBJ2-3; 8 bases are a match to TRBD1. Germline-derived CDR1 and CDR2 are MNHEY and SMNVEV (reference sequence). The CDR3 is 14 residues long. V lost 5 bases, J lost 6 bases, and 7 bases stayed unmatched. Here the CDR3 reads CASSTGQGPDTQYF. The CDR3 DNA is TGTGCCAGCAGTACCGGACAGGGCCCCGATACGCAGTATTTT.

DNA of the CDR3: TGTGCCAGCAGCCTTACAGGGGCGGGCACCGGGGAGCTGTTTTTT. This sequence encodes CASSLTGAGTGELFF. The gene calls are TRBV7-8 and TRBJ2-2; 7 bases fit TRBD1. CDR1 and CDR2 from the germline V gene are SGHVS and FQNEAQ. The CDR3 loop spans 15 amino acids. J was trimmed by 4 bases and V by 5 bases; bases with no gene match: 7.

The gene calls are TRBV19 and TRBJ2-3; no clear D gene. The V and J ends lost 2 bases and 4 bases respectively, with 7 bases between them. The CDR3 covers 13 residues. CDR1 and CDR2 from the germline V gene are LNHDA and SQIVND (reference sequence). In DNA form, the CDR3 reads TGTGCCAGTAGTATAATTGGGGCAGATACGCAGTATTTT. It translates to CASSIIGADTQYF.

The chain is built from TRBV5-1 and TRBJ2-7; 7 bases map to TRBD2. This CDR3 comprises 13 residues. V was clipped by 1 base and J by 5 bases; unmatched bases: 3. Per germline, CDR1 SGHRS and CDR2 YFSETQ. The CDR3 sequence is CASSLLAGDEQYF. The CDR3 nucleotides read TGCGCCAGCAGCTTGTTGGCGGGGGACGAGCAGTACTTC.

The chain has TRBV7-2 and TRBJ1-5; tentative D call: TRBD1 (5 bases). V gave up 4 bases and J gave up 4 bases, with 11 bases separating them. The CDR3 is 14 amino acids. The germline V gene encodes CDR1 SGHTA and CDR2 FQGNSA. The CDR3 nucleotides are TGTGCCAGCAGCTCCCGGGACGGGAATCAGCCCCAGCATTTT. Protein product: CASSSRDGNQPQHF.

The gene calls are TRBV29-1 and TRBJ1-1; D gene uncertain. Germline CDR1 and CDR2: SQVTM and ANQGSEA. Between the trimmed V and J ends, which lost 6 bases and 4 bases, there was a span of 12 bases. CDR3 length: 12 residues. The CDR3 reads CSVELGGTEAFF. In DNA form, the CDR3 reads TGCAGCGTAGAACTAGGCGGCACTGAAGCTTTCTTT. Looking up the rest from reference TRBV29-1 and TRBJ1-1 gives the full variable domain: SAVISQKPSRDICQRGTSLTIQCQVDSQVTMMFWYRQQPGQSLTLIATANQGSEATYESGFVIDKFPISRPNLTFSTLTVSNMSPEDSSIYLCSVELGGTEAFFGQGTRLTVV.

The chain is built from TRBV4-3 and TRBJ2-6; D is ambiguous. Germline V gives CDR1 LGHNA, CDR2 YSLEER. This CDR3 has 16 residues. The V end was cut by 1 base, the J end by 0 bases, with 7 bases between. As DNA, the CDR3 is TGCGCCAGCAGCCAAGGGGCTAGCTCTGGGGCCAACGTCCTGACTTTC. Encoded protein: CASSQGASSGANVLTF.

The J gene is TRBJ2-5, the V gene TRBV27; D perhaps matches TRBD2 (6 bases). The CDR3 is made up of 15 amino acids. Germline V gives CDR1 MNHEY, CDR2 SMNVEV (reference sequence). The V end lost 3 bases, the J end lost 5 bases, and 16 bases lay between the germline ends. The CDR3 DNA is TGTGCCAGCAGTTTTCGGCGGGGTGGTTGGGAGACCCAGTACTTC. This gives the protein CASSFRRGGWETQYF.

The gene calls are TRBV23-1 and TRBJ1-5; unclear D gene. TRBV23-1 is assigned to the ORF class and has an uncertain function. V was pared by 8 bases and J by 1 base, with 12 bases between. This CDR3 has 14 residues. CDR3 nucleotides: TGCGCCAGCGAGCATATTAAAAGCAATCAGCCCCAGCATTTT. Protein: CASEHIKSNQPQHF.

This clone showed up just once. The chain carries TRBV6-2 or TRBV6-3 and TRBJ1-5, with D uncertain. The CDR3 runs to 15 residues. Trimming shortened V by 6 bases and J by 1 base, and 13 bases separated the two germline ends. Germline CDR1 MNHEY, CDR2 SVGEGT. This CDR3 is CASSRGSGSNQPQHF. CDR3 DNA: TGTGCCAGCAGCCGCGGGTCGGGGAGCAATCAGCCCCAGCATTTT.

The chain carries TRBV6-2 or TRBV6-3 and TRBJ1-1; D is unresolved. Germline V gene sequence: CDR1 MNHEY, CDR2 SVGEGT. There are 13 residues in the CDR3. Trimming left V 2 bases short and J 1 base short, with 5 bases between. The CDR3 sequence is CASSYMGNTEAFF. The DNA for the CDR3 is TGTGCCAGCAGTTACATGGGGAACACTGAAGCTTTCTTT.

This chain joins TRBV6-4 and TRBJ2-3, with D perhaps TRBD2 (6 bases). V shed 6 bases and J shed 2 bases, with 12 bases lying between them. CDR3 size: 14 residues. Germline values: CDR1 MRHNA, CDR2 SNTAGT. The CDR3 spells CASRPGLDTDTQYF. CDR3 sequence (DNA): TGTGCCAGCAGACCGGGACTTGACACAGATACGCAGTATTTT.

The V call is TRBV3-1 (or the pseudogene TRBV3-2), the J call TRBJ1-5; TRBD1 might be the D (5 bases). Trimming removed 3 bases from V and 5 bases from J, with 8 bases in between. This CDR3 is built from 13 residues. Germline V gene lookup returns CDR1 LGHDT and CDR2 YNNKEL (reference sequence). CDR3 residues: CASSHQGDQPQHF. The CDR3 DNA follows: TGTGCCAGCAGCCACCAGGGAGATCAGCCCCAGCATTTT.

The chain links TRBV4-2 to TRBJ2-1; possibly TRBD1 for D (5 bases). V shed 5 bases and J shed 8 bases, with 13 bases lying between them. Germline V CDR1 and CDR2: LGHNA, YNFKEQ. The CDR3 totals 13 residues. The CDR3 DNA reads TGTGCCAGCAGCAAATATTCCAGGGATGAGCAGTTCTTC. Its protein is CASSKYSRDEQFF.

The gene calls are TRBV13 and TRBJ2-1; TRBD2 aligns across 9 bases. The CDR3 contains 15 residues. Germline CDR1 reads PRHDT; CDR2 reads FYEKMQ (reference sequence). The junction had 4 bases not matched to a gene; V was cut back by 3 bases and J by 4 bases. CDR3 loop: CASSLLAGMYNEQFF. Here the CDR3 DNA reads TGTGCCAGCAGCTTGCTAGCGGGGATGTACAATGAGCAGTTCTTC.

The chain is built from TRBV9 and TRBJ1-4; 7 bases align to TRBD1. The V gene's germline CDR1 is SGDLS and CDR2 YYNGEE. The J segment lost 3 bases and the V segment lost 4 bases, leaving 6 bases of the junction unmatched. The CDR3 consists of 15 residues. The CDR3 sequence: CASSSRGTPNEKLFF. The CDR3 DNA is TGTGCCAGCAGCTCCAGGGGGACCCCTAATGAAAAACTGTTTTTT. The full variable domain, with the rest looked up from reference TRBV9 and TRBJ1-4, is DSGVTQTPKHLITATGQRVTLRCSPRSGDLSVYWYQQSLDQGLQFLIQYYNGEERAKGNILERFSAQQFPDLHSELNLSSLELGDSALYFCASSSRGTPNEKLFFGSGTQLSVL.

Notes on this clone: Other DNA sequences in the same sample also yield this CDR3. The chain has TRBV5-4 and TRBJ1-2; the D is unclear. Germline lookup yields CDR1 SGHNT and CDR2 YYREEE (reference sequence). Trimming shortened V by 4 bases and J by 5 bases, and 6 bases separated the two germline ends. CDR3 size: 11 residues. As DNA, the CDR3 is TGTGCCAGCAGCCTAGGATATGGCTACACCTTC. Its translation: CASSLGYGYTF.

The rearrangement joins TRBV27 to TRBJ1-2; D gene ambiguous. The germline V and J ends were trimmed by 4 bases and 8 bases, with 29 bases remaining between them. CDR3 size: 18 residues. CDR1 MNHEY and CDR2 SMNVEV come from the germline V gene (reference sequence). CDR3 protein: CASSSRIPPLSGSIGYTF. The CDR3 DNA reads as TGTGCCAGCAGTTCCCGGATCCCCCCTCTCTCTGGCTCCATCGGCTACACCTTC.

The V call is TRBV6-4, the J call TRBJ1-1; 7 bases agree with TRBD1. Germline V gene lookup returns CDR1 MRHNA and CDR2 SNTAGT. The length of the CDR3 is 15 residues. V was pared by 0 bases and J by 2 bases, with 3 bases of the junction left unmatched. The CDR3 nucleotides are TGTGCCAGCAGTGACTCGAGGGGGCCTAACACTGAAGCTTTCTTT. Translation gives CASSDSRGPNTEAFF.

The V and J genes are TRBV7-9 and TRBJ1-1; tentative D call: TRBD1 (5 bases). The CDR3 totals 16 residues. Per the germline V gene, CDR1 is SEHNR and CDR2 is FQNEAQ (reference sequence). V was shortened by 7 bases and J by 2 bases, with 20 bases between the two germline ends. For the CDR3, the DNA is TGTGCCAGCACCCTGGGGCCAGTAGGGGTTAACACTGAAGCTTTCTTT. Translated: CASTLGPVGVNTEAFF.

The chain joins TRBV6-2 or TRBV6-3 to TRBJ1-1, with TRBD1 identical over 7 bases. V lost 0 bases, J lost 11 bases, and 15 bases stayed unmatched. The CDR3 loop spans 16 amino acids. The germline gives CDR1 MNHEY, CDR2 SVGEGT. DNA for the CDR3: TGTGCCAGCAGTTACTCTCGATCGCAGGCAGGGGGACGGGCTTTCTTT. Translated, it gives CASSYSRSQAGGRAFF.